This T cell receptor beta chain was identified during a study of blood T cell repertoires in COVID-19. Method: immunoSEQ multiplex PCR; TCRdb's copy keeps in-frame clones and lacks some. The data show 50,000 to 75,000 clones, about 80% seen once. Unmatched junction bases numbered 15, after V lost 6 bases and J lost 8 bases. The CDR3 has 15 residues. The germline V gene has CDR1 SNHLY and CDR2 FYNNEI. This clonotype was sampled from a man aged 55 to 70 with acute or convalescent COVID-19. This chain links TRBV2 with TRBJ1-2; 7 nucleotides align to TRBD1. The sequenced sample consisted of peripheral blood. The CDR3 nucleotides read TGTGCCAGCAGGGACCAGGGACAGTCCATGGGCGGCTACACCTTC. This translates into CASRDQGQSMGGYTF.